Listed here are 23 T cell receptor beta chains from one sample, sequenced in a study of T cell clones after liver transplantation. The table came from immunoSEQ multiplex PCR; TCRdb's copy has only in-frame clones and leaves some out. The data hold around 100,000 clones, with about 81% observed a single time. The sample here was CD4+ T cells from blood, taken before liver transplant. These receptors came from a human donor who received a liver transplant.

V usage is TRBV5-5 and J usage is TRBJ2-7; D is undetermined. V lost 6 bases and J 0 bases, leaving 13 bases between the germline ends. The CDR3 is 14 residues long. From germline, CDR1 is SGHKS and CDR2 YYEKEE (reference sequence). The CDR3 region is CASTTSSVSYEQYF. CDR3 nucleotides: TGTGCCAGCACCACCTCCTCTGTCTCCTACGAGCAGTACTTC.

The CDR3 reads CSARAETQYF. CDR3 DNA sequence: TGCAGTGCTAGAGCTGAGACCCAGTACTTC. The chain combines TRBV20-1 with TRBJ2-5, with D unclear. CDR1 is DFQATT, CDR2 SNEGSKA, per germline (reference sequence). V lost 1 base and J lost 5, with 2 bases in between. CDR3 length: 10 residues.

The chain is built from TRBV19 and TRBJ1-1; a weak D match, TRBD1 (6 bases). Trimming shortened V by 6 bases and J by 3 bases, and 20 bases separated the two germline ends. Germline CDR1 LNHDA, CDR2 SQIVND (reference sequence). The CDR3 consists of 16 residues. The CDR3 sequence: CASSIQTRGQYTEAFF. The CDR3 coding sequence is TGTGCCAGTAGCATCCAGACTCGGGGGCAGTACACTGAAGCTTTCTTT.

V usage is TRBV5-4 and J usage is TRBJ1-4; D remains ambiguous. Trimming pared 4 bases from V and 7 bases from J, leaving 17 bases between. The CDR3 covers 15 residues. CDR1 and CDR2 (germline): SGHNT, YYREEE (reference sequence). Written as DNA, the CDR3 is TGTGCCAGCAGCCCCGAGAGGACCTCAGGTGAAAAACTGTTTTTT. This encodes CASSPERTSGEKLFF.

The J gene is TRBJ1-5, the V gene TRBV9; 7 positions agree with TRBD1. Germline loops: CDR1 SGDLS, CDR2 YYNGEE. The CDR3 sequence is 15 residues long. The V segment lost 3 bases and the J segment 3 bases; nucleotides outside the gene matches: 6. The CDR3 loop is CASSEQGGNNQPQHF. CDR3 DNA sequence: TGTGCCAGCAGCGAGCAGGGGGGGAACAATCAGCCCCAGCATTTT.

The chain recombines TRBV25-1 with TRBJ1-1; maybe TRBD1 (5 bases). The ends were cut back, 6 bases at V and 6 bases at J, with 14 bases in the middle. Germline V gene lookup returns CDR1 MGHDK and CDR2 SYGVNS. The CDR3 sequence is 13 residues long. CDR3 bases: TGTGCCAGCAGGAGGGGAGCAGGGCCTGAAGCTTTCTTT. As protein: CASRRGAGPEAFF.

The CDR3 sequence is CASSSVTSYNSPLHF. In nucleotides, the CDR3 is TGTGCCAGCAGCTCCGTGACCTCCTATAATTCACCCCTCCACTTT. The chain carries TRBV5-5 and TRBJ1-6; the D is unclear. V was pared by 3 bases and J by 0 bases, with 7 bases between. Germline values: CDR1 SGHKS, CDR2 YYEKEE (reference sequence). CDR3 length: 15 amino acids.

This clone is termed medium-sized. The chain carries TRBV28 and TRBJ2-7, with 9 bases that match TRBD1. Germline V gene sequence: CDR1 MDHEN, CDR2 SYDVKM. Unmatched junction bases numbered 15, after V lost 4 bases and J lost 5 bases. The CDR3 has 17 amino acids. The CDR3 is CASSSPTTGGRNHEQYF. In DNA, the CDR3 is TGTGCCAGCAGTTCCCCCACGACAGGGGGAAGGAACCACGAGCAGTACTTC.

There are a few counts of this clone. The chain uses TRBV6-5 and TRBJ1-1; D remains ambiguous. The germline V and J ends were trimmed by 5 bases and 1 base, with 8 bases remaining between them. This CDR3 has 13 amino acids. From germline, CDR1 is MNHEY and CDR2 SVGAGI. The CDR3 sequence is CASSRQQNTEAFF. In DNA, the CDR3 is TGTGCCAGCAGTCGCCAGCAGAACACTGAAGCTTTCTTT.

This sequence joins TRBV7-9 and TRBJ2-6; 9 bases align to TRBD1. V lost 5 bases, J lost 2 bases, and 4 bases stayed unmatched. Germline assignment: CDR1 SEHNR and CDR2 FQNEAQ (reference sequence). This CDR3 has 16 residues. The DNA of the CDR3 is TGTGCCAGCAGCATCGGACAGGGGACTGGGGCCAACGTCCTGACTTTC. Translating it yields CASSIGQGTGANVLTF.

V and J are TRBV6-1 and TRBJ1-1, with TRBD1 matching over 11 bases. Losses at the gene ends were 4 bases for V and 1 base for J; bases not matched to a gene: 5. CDR1 is MNHNS, CDR2 SASEGT, per germline. The length of the CDR3 is 16 residues. The chain's CDR3 is CASSADRGLRNTEAFF. CDR3 sequence (DNA): TGTGCCAGCAGTGCGGACAGGGGGCTGCGGAACACTGAAGCTTTCTTT.

The chain has TRBV28 and TRBJ1-1; tentatively, D is TRBD1 (6 bases). The CDR3 spans 14 residues. Germline assignment: CDR1 MDHEN and CDR2 SYDVKM. V lost 1 base and J 1 base, leaving 7 bases between the germline ends. The CDR3 DNA reads TGTGCCAGCAGTTTATCGACAGGGAACACTGAAGCTTTCTTT. It translates to CASSLSTGNTEAFF. The full variable domain, its missing parts supplied by reference TRBV28 and TRBJ1-1, is DVKVTQSSRYLVKRTGEKVFLECVQDMDHENMFWYRQDPGLGLRLIYFSYDVKMKEKGDIPEGYSVSREKKERFSLILESASTNQTSMYLCASSLSTGNTEAFFGQGTRLTVV.

J is TRBJ2-2 and V is TRBV6-6; D gene uncertain. Germline lookup yields CDR1 MNHNY and CDR2 SVGAGI (reference sequence). V gave up 7 bases and J gave up 2 bases, with 11 bases separating them. CDR3 length equals 14 residues. The CDR3 region is CASTRWGNTGELFF. The CDR3 DNA follows: TGTGCCAGCACCCGGTGGGGTAACACCGGGGAGCTGTTTTTT.

Worth noting for this clone: Sequence at one end of the junction differs from germline and may be a read error. The chain combines TRBV5-1 with TRBJ1-2, with D hard to call. Per germline, CDR1 SGHRS and CDR2 YFSETQ. This CDR3 is built from 12 residues. CDR3 region: CANSLREGGYTF. In DNA form, the CDR3 reads TGCGCCAACAGCTTGCGCGAAGGTGGCTACACCTTC.

J is TRBJ1-2 and V is TRBV28, with 8 positions matching TRBD1. Germline CDR1 reads MDHEN; CDR2 reads SYDVKM. The V gene end was trimmed by 5 bases and the J gene end by 7 bases; junction bases not matched to a gene: 3. The CDR3 totals 12 residues. The CDR3 is CASSGDRGGYTF. Here the CDR3 DNA reads TGTGCCAGCAGTGGAGACAGGGGTGGCTACACCTTC.

This chain uses TRBV20-1 with TRBJ2-1; D uncertain. Trimming cost V 5 bases and J 12 bases, with 14 bases left between them. The CDR3 length is 11 residues. From germline, CDR1 is DFQATT and CDR2 SNEGSKA (reference sequence). The CDR3 is CSAYVREGQFF. The CDR3 bases are TGCAGTGCTTATGTGAGAGAAGGGCAGTTCTTC.

This clone came up a few times. The CDR3 spells CASTRGVNTGELFF. CDR3 DNA sequence: TGTGCCAGCACCCGAGGGGTAAACACCGGGGAGCTGTTTTTT. The gene calls are TRBV11-2 and TRBJ2-2, with D perhaps matching TRBD1 or TRBD2 (5 bases each). The V and J ends lost 7 bases and 2 bases respectively, with 11 bases between them. From germline, CDR1 is SGHAT and CDR2 FQNNGV. The CDR3 is made up of 14 amino acids.

V gene TRBV7-2 combines with J gene TRBJ1-6; 8 bases agree with TRBD1. The CDR3 has 14 residues. V trimming: 4 bases; J trimming: 7 bases; junction bases outside the gene matches: 3. The germline gives CDR1 SGHTA, CDR2 FQGNSA. The CDR3 here is CASSSRTGNSPLHF. The CDR3 DNA reads as TGTGCCAGCAGCTCCAGGACAGGGAATTCACCCCTCCACTTT.

This chain connects TRBV11-3 to TRBJ2-2, with no clear D. V was cut by 4 bases and J by 4 bases, with 7 bases left in between. The CDR3 is made up of 13 amino acids. Germline CDR1 and CDR2: SGHNT and YENEEA. CDR3 coding DNA: TGTGCCAGCAGCTCAGGCGGCACCGGGGAGCTGTTTTTT. It encodes CASSSGGTGELFF.

This chain links TRBV6-1 with TRBJ1-3; TRBD1 is a possible D gene (5 bases). V lost 4 bases and J 3 bases, leaving 16 bases between the germline ends. CDR3 length: 16 amino acids. The V gene's germline CDR1 is MNHNS and CDR2 SASEGT. CDR3: CASSASEGMRGNTIYF. The CDR3 DNA is TGTGCCAGCAGTGCCTCCGAGGGGATGCGTGGAAACACCATATATTTT.

This clone was recorded only once. The chain recombines TRBV6-4 with TRBJ2-2, with D maybe TRBD2 (5 bases). V was pared by 4 bases and J by 3 bases, with 9 bases between. The CDR3 is 14 residues long. Germline V gene data show CDR1 as MRHNA and CDR2 as SNTAGT. CDR3 loop: CASSVQRHTGELFF. For the CDR3, the DNA is TGTGCCAGCAGTGTTCAGCGGCACACCGGGGAGCTGTTTTTT.

The chain combines TRBV7-9 with TRBJ2-3; 9 nucleotides align to TRBD1. CDR1 is SEHNR, CDR2 FQNEAQ, per germline (reference sequence). V shed 6 bases and J 4 bases; nucleotides not matched to a gene: 8. This CDR3 contains 15 residues. CDR3 DNA sequence: TGTGCCAGCAGATCCACAGGACAGGGGTCAGATACGCAGTATTTT. As protein: CASRSTGQGSDTQYF.

The V gene is TRBV27, the J gene TRBJ2-3, with 13 bases matching TRBD2. The CDR3 extends over 20 amino acids. The germline gives CDR1 MNHEY, CDR2 SMNVEV (reference sequence). The trim removed 4 bases at V and 2 bases at J, leaving 15 bases unmatched. The CDR3 here is CASSSPTGTSGIGDTDTQYF. The DNA of the CDR3 is TGTGCCAGCAGTTCCCCTACCGGGACTAGCGGGATAGGAGACACAGATACGCAGTATTTT.